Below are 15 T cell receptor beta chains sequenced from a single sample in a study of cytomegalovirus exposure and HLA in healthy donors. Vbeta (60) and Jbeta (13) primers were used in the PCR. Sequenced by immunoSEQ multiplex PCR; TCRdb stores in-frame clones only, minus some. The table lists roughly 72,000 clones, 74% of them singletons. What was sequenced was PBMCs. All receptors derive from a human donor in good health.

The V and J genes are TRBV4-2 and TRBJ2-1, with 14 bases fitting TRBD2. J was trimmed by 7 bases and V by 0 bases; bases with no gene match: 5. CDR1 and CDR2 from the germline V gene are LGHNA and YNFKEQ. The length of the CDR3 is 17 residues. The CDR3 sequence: CASSQESGLAGGNEQFF. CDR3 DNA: TGTGCCAGCAGCCAAGAGTCAGGACTAGCGGGAGGTAATGAGCAGTTCTTC.

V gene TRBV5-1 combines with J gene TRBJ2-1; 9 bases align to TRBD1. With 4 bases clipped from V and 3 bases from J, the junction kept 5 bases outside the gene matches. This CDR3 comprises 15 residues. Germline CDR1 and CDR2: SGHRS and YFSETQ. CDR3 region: CASSDRDRVYNEQFF. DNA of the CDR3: TGCGCCAGCAGCGACCGGGACAGGGTCTACAATGAGCAGTTCTTC.

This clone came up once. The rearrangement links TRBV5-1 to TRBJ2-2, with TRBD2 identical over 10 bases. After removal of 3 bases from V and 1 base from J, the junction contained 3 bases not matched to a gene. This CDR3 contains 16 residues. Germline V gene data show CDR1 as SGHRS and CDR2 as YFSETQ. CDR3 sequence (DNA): TGCGCCAGCAGCTCGCGGACTAGCGGGAACACCGGGGAGCTGTTTTTT. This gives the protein CASSSRTSGNTGELFF.

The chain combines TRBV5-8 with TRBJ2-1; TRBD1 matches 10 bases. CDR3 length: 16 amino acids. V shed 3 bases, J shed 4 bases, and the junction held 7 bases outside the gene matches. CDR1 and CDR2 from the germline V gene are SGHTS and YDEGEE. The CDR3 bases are TGTGCCAGCAGCTCATGGGACAGGGGAAGATACAATGAGCAGTTCTTC. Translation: CASSSWDRGRYNEQFF. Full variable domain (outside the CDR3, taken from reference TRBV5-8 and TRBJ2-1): EAGVTQSPTHLIKTRGQQATLRCSPISGHTSVYWYQQALGLGLQFLLWYDEGEERNRGNFPPRFSGRQFPNYSSELNVNALELEDSALYLCASSSWDRGRYNEQFFGPGTRLTVL.

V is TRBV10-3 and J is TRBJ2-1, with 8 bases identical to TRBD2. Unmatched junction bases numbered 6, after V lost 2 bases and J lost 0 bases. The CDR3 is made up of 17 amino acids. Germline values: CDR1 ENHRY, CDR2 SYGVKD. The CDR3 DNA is TGTGCCATCAGTGAGCCCCTTAGCGGGATCTCCTACAATGAGCAGTTCTTC. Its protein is CAISEPLSGISYNEQFF.

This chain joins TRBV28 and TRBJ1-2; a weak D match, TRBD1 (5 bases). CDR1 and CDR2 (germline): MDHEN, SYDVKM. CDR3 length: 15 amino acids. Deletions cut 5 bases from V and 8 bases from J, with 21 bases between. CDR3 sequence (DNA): TGTGCCAGCAGTCCCCCCCTGGGGAGGGGAGAAGGCTACACCTTC. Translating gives CASSPPLGRGEGYTF.

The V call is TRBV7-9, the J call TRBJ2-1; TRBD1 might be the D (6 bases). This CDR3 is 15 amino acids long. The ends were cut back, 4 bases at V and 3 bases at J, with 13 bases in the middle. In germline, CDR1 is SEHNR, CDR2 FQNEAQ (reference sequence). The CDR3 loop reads CASSSTGHDYNEQFF. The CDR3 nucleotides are TGTGCCAGCAGCTCCACAGGGCACGACTACAATGAGCAGTTCTTC.

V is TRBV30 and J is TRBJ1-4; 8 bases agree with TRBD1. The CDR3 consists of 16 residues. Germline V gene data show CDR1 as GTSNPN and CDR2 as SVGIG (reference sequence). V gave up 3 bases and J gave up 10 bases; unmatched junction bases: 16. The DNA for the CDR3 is TGTGCCTGGAGCGCTGATTGGACAGGGAGTTTCGGAAAACTGTTTTTT. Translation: CAWSADWTGSFGKLFF.

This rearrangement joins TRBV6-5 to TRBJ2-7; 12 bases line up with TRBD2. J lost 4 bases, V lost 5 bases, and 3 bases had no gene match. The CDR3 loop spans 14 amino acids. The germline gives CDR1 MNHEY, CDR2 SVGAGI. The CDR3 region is CASSATSGRYEQYF. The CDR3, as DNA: TGTGCCAGCAGTGCTACTAGCGGGAGGTACGAGCAGTACTTC.

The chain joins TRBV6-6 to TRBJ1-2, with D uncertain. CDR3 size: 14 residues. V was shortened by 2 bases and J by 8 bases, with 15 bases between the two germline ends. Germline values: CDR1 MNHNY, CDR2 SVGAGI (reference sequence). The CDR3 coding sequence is TGTGCCAGCAGTTACGCCCCGCGGTCTGGAGGCTACACCTTC. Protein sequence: CASSYAPRSGGYTF.

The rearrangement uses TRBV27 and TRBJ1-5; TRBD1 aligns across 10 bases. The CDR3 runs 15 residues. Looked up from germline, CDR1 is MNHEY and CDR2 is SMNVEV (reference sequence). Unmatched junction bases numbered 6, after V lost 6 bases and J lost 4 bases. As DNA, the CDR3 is TGTGCCAGCAGAATGGGACAGGGGCCAAATCAGCCCCAGCATTTT. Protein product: CASRMGQGPNQPQHF.

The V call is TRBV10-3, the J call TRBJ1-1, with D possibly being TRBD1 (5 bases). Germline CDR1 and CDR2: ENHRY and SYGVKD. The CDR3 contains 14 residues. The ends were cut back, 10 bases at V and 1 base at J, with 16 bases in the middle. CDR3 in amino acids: CATRWGGRNTEAFF. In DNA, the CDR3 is TGTGCCACACGGTGGGGGGGAAGGAACACTGAAGCTTTCTTT.

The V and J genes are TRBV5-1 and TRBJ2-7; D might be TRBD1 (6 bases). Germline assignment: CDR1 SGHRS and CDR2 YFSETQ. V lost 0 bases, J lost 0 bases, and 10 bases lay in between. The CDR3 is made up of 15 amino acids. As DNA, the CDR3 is TGCGCCAGCAGCTTGGGGCAGGGGTCCTCCTACGAGCAGTACTTC. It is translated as CASSLGQGSSYEQYF.

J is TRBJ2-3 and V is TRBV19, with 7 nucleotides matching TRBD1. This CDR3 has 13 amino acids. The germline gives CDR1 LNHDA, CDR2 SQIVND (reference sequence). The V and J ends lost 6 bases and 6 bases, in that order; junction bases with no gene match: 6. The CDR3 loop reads CASSDRAEDTQYF. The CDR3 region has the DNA TGTGCCAGTAGCGACAGGGCGGAGGATACGCAGTATTTT.

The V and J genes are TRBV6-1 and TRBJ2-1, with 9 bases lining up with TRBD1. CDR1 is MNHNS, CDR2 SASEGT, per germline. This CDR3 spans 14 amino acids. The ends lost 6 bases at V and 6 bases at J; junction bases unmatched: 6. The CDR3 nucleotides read TGTGCCAGCAGACCGGGACAGGGCTTCAATGAGCAGTTCTTC. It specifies CASRPGQGFNEQFF.